This T cell receptor beta chain was sequenced for a study of blood T cell repertoires in COVID-19. At the level of the study: The study drew acute and convalescent COVID-19 samples from the United States, Italy and Spain. PBMCs, B-cell-depleted T cells, or T cells provided the cDNA or gDNA that made up the material.

Germline CDR1 is SEHNR and CDR2 is FQNEAQ (reference sequence). The length of the CDR3 is 13 residues. Trimming removed 5 bases from V and 4 bases from J, with 12 bases in between. The assay was immunoSEQ multiplex PCR, and TCRdb's table has in-frame clones only and misses some. Of more than 200,000 clones in the sample, 80% to 90% were seen once. This clonotype was sampled from a man between 25 and 39 years old with active or convalescent COVID-19. Sequences were obtained from peripheral blood. This sequence joins TRBV7-9 and TRBJ2-7, with D possibly being TRBD1 (6 bases). CDR3 bases: TGTGCCAGCAGCCCAAGACAGGATTACGAGCAGTACTTC. It encodes CASSPRQDYEQYF.